This TCR delta chain originates from a study of gamma-delta T cells after stem cell transplantation. V lost 0 bases to trimming and J lost 1 base, with 11 bases between them. CDR3 length equals 15 residues. The V gene's germline CDR1 is GEAIGNYY and CDR2 EKD. TCRdb redid clone calling on the RT-PCR reads using CATT. The data show about 800 delta-chain clones, 1.2% seen once. The clonotype comes from a human donor. It is not recorded whose cells these are; they may come from a transplant donor. Material: gamma-delta T cells. The J gene is TRDJ1, the V gene TRDV2; D is undetermined. The CDR3 DNA sequence: TGTGCCTGTGACACCGTCGGGGTTCTCACCGATAAACTCATCTTT. Its protein is CACDTVGVLTDKLIF.